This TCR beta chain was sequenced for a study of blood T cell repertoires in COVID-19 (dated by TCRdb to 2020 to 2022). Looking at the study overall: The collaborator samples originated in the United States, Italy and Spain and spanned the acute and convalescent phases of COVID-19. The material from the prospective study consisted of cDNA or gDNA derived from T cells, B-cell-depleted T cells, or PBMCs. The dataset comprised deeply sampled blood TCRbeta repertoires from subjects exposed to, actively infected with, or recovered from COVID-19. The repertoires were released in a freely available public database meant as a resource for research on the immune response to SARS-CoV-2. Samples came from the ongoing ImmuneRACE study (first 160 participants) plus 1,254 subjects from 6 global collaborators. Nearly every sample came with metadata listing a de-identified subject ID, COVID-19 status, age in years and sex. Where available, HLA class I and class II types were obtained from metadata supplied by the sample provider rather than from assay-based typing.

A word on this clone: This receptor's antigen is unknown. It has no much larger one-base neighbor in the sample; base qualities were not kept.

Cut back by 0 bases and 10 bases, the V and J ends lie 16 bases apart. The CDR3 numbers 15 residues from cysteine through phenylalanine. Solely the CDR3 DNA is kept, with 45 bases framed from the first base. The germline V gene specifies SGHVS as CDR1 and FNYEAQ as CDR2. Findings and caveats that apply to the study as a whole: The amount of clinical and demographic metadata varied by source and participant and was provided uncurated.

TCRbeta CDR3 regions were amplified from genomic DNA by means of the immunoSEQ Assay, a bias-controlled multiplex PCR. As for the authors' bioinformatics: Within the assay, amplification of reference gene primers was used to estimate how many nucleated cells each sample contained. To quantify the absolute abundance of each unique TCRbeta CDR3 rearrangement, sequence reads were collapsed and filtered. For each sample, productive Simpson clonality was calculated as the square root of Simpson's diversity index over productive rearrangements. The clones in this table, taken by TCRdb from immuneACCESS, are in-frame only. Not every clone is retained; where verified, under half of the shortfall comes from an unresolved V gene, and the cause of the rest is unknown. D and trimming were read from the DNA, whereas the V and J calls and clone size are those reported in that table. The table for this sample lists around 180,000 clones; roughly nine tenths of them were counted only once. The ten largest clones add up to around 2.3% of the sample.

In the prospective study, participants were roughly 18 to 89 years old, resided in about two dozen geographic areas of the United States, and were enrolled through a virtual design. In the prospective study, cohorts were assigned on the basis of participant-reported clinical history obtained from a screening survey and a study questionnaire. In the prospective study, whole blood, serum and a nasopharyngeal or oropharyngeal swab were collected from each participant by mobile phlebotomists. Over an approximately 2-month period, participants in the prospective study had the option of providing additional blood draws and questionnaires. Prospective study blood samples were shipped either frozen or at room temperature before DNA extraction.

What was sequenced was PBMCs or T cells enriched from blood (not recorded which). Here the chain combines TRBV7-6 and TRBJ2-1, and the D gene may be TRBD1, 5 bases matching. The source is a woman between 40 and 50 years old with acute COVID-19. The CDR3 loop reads CASSLAQFPQGEQFF. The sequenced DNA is TGTGCCAGCAGCTTAGCGCAATTCCCCCAGGGAGAGCAGTTCTTC.